Below are 9 T cell receptor beta chains sequenced from a single sample in a study of cytomegalovirus exposure and HLA in healthy donors. Researchers ran the PCR with 60 Vbeta and 13 Jbeta primers. Clones were sequenced by immunoSEQ multiplex PCR, and TCRdb holds only the in-frame ones, with some missing. The profile shows more than 150,000 clones, approximately 80% of them singletons. The sample consisted of PBMCs. These receptors all come from a boy under 18 in good health and CMV-seronegative.

This sequence joins TRBV19 and TRBJ2-7; maybe TRBD1 (6 bases). The V and J ends lost 4 bases and 4 bases respectively, with 17 bases between them. The CDR3 spans 15 residues. Germline lookup yields CDR1 LNHDA and CDR2 SQIVND (reference sequence). The CDR3, as DNA: TGTGCCAGTAGTACAGGTTCGGACAGAGGATACGAGCAGTACTTC. This gives the protein CASSTGSDRGYEQYF.

This CDR3 reads CASSLISSGRAIGYEQYF. In DNA form, the CDR3 reads TGTGCCAGCAGCTTGATCTCTAGCGGGAGGGCCATCGGCTACGAGCAGTACTTC. The gene calls are TRBV7-8 and TRBJ2-7; 12 nucleotides agree with TRBD2. Germline V gene data show CDR1 as SGHVS and CDR2 as FQNEAQ. The CDR3 runs 18 residues. V shed 3 bases, J shed 3 bases, and the junction held 12 bases outside the gene matches.

This chain links TRBV19 with TRBJ2-2, with D unresolved. Germline CDR1 LNHDA, CDR2 SQIVND (reference sequence). This CDR3 is 15 amino acids long. The ends were cut back, 7 bases at V and 2 bases at J, with 14 bases in the middle. CDR3 DNA: TGTGCCAGTATCGAGAGAGGTGATAACACCGGGGAGCTGTTTTTT. Translation gives CASIERGDNTGELFF.

The V call is TRBV21-1, the J call TRBJ2-7; the D segment call TRBD2 is taken from the table without a DNA check. TRBV21-1 is a documented pseudogene. The CDR3 totals 17 residues. The CDR3 sequence is CASSKGLAGLSSYEQYF. CDR3 DNA: TGTGCCAGCAGCAAGGGACTAGCGGGGTTGAGCTCCTACGAGCAGTACTTC.

This clone occurred once. The gene calls are TRBV7-9 and TRBJ2-3; 10 bases align to TRBD2. V lost 2 bases and J lost 4; bases outside the gene matches: 3. The CDR3 spans 15 residues. Per the germline V gene, CDR1 is SEHNR and CDR2 is FQNEAQ (reference sequence). As DNA, the CDR3 is TGTGCCAGCAGCTTACCTAGCGGGAGAGCAGATACGCAGTATTTT. This gives the protein CASSLPSGRADTQYF. Supplemented by reference TRBV7-9 and TRBJ2-3, the full variable domain reads DTGVSQNPRHKITKRGQNVTFRCDPISEHNRLYWYRQTLGQGPEFLTYFQNEAQLEKSRLLSDRFSAERPKGSFSTLEIQRTEQGDSAMYLCASSLPSGRADTQYFGPGTRLTVL.

In this sample, this clone turned up many times. V is TRBV25-1 and J is TRBJ2-1; a possible D gene is TRBD2 (5 bases). The V and J ends lost 3 bases and 4 bases respectively, with 13 bases between them. The CDR3 runs to 15 residues. Germline V gene data show CDR1 as MGHDK and CDR2 as SYGVNS. The CDR3 region has the DNA TGTGCCAGCAGTGAGCCCGGGGATGGGTACAATGAGCAGTTCTTC. This codes for CASSEPGDGYNEQFF.

This clone came up a few times. This chain uses TRBV4-1 with TRBJ2-7, with 11 bases identical to TRBD2. The CDR3 spans 17 residues. Per germline, CDR1 MGHRA and CDR2 YSYEKL. With V trimmed by 1 base and J by 2 bases, 7 bases remained unmatched. The CDR3 loop is CASSQAEGLAVTYEQYF. In DNA, the CDR3 is TGCGCCAGCAGCCAAGCCGAGGGACTAGCGGTTACCTACGAGCAGTACTTC.

The V and J genes are TRBV7-2 and TRBJ2-3; 7 nucleotides align to TRBD2. V lost 0 bases to trimming and J lost 2 bases; unmatched junction nucleotides: 5. This CDR3 comprises 16 residues. CDR1 and CDR2 from the germline V gene are SGHTA and FQGNSA. The CDR3 spells CASSLARTRNTDTQYF. The CDR3 DNA sequence: TGTGCCAGCAGCTTAGCGAGGACTAGAAACACAGATACGCAGTATTTT. Variable domain in full (rest from reference TRBV7-2 and TRBJ2-3): GAGVSQSPSNKVTEKGKDVELRCDPISGHTALYWYRQSLGQGLEFLIYFQGNSAPDKSGLPSDRFSAERTGGSVSTLTIQRTQQEDSAVYLCASSLARTRNTDTQYFGPGTRLTVL.

The chain couples TRBV6-1 to TRBJ1-2; the D gene is possibly TRBD1 (5 bases). The V gene's germline CDR1 is MNHNS and CDR2 SASEGT. Trimming pared 2 bases from V and 5 bases from J, leaving 15 bases between. The CDR3 has 15 amino acids. The CDR3 region has the DNA TGTGCCAGCAGTGAACTAGGGGAAAGAGGATATGGCTACACCTTC. Its translation is CASSELGERGYGYTF.